A single sample is the source of the 8 T cell receptor beta chains below, sequenced in a study of T cells in Graves' hyperthyroidism and ophthalmopathy. Using RNA transcripts as the source, TCR beta CDR3 regions were amplified. HTBI primers were employed in a first-round RT-PCR of the TCR CDR3. From the multiplex PCR reads, TCRdb called clonotypes with MiXCR, one entry per CDR3 protein. The sample includes 600,000 to 850,000 distinct CDR3 sequences, around 19% of them seen just once. Sequenced: blood. These receptor sequences come from a woman in her forties or fifties with Graves' hyperthyroidism that later progressed to Graves' ophthalmopathy.

The rearrangement joins TRBV12-3 or TRBV12-4 to TRBJ1-2; D not resolved. The CDR3 is 14 amino acids. V gave up 7 bases and J gave up 2 bases, with 14 bases separating them. The CDR3 nucleotides read TGTGCCAGCAAGCCGGGAAATCCAAACTATGGCTACACCTTC. Its protein product is CASKPGNPNYGYTF.

This clonotype was counted at least ten times. This rearrangement joins TRBV20-1 to TRBJ2-7; 9 positions agree with TRBD2. With V trimmed by 7 bases and J by 5 bases, 12 bases remained unmatched. CDR3 length equals 14 residues. Germline V gene lookup returns CDR1 DFQATT and CDR2 SNEGSKA (reference sequence). As DNA, the CDR3 is TGCAGTGAAACCATAGCGGGGGATCTCAACGAGCAGTACTTC. Translated, it gives CSETIAGDLNEQYF.

This clonotype was counted at least ten times. The rearrangement joins TRBV5-1 to TRBJ1-6; 10 positions agree with TRBD1. The CDR3 is 16 residues long. After removal of 4 bases from V and 8 bases from J, the junction contained 9 bases not matched to a gene. Germline assignment: CDR1 SGHRS and CDR2 YFSETQ. As DNA, the CDR3 is TGCGCCAGCAGCCTACTTTCGACAGGGGGCGATTCACCCCTCCACTTT. Its protein is CASSLLSTGGDSPLHF.

This clonotype was recorded a few times. V is TRBV6-1 and J is TRBJ1-1; D remains ambiguous. Germline V gene lookup returns CDR1 MNHNS and CDR2 SASEGT. The CDR3 spans 15 residues. The V end lost 5 bases, the J end lost 0 bases, and 13 bases lay between the germline ends. In DNA form, the CDR3 reads TGTGCCAGCAGTTCGGAGACGGCCATGAACACTGAAGCTTTCTTT. Protein sequence: CASSSETAMNTEAFF.

The V and J genes are TRBV3-1 and TRBJ2-5; tentatively, D is TRBD1 (6 bases). In germline, CDR1 is LGHDT, CDR2 YNNKEL (reference sequence). The CDR3 runs to 15 residues. Trimming stripped 2 bases from V and 5 bases from J, with 15 bases between. The CDR3 DNA reads as TGTGCCAGCAGCCAAACCTCAGGGGTGTCGGAGACCCAGTACTTC. This encodes CASSQTSGVSETQYF.

This rearrangement joins TRBV14 to TRBJ1-4; D uncertain. Trimming shortened V by 1 base and J by 2 bases, and 11 bases separated the two germline ends. The germline CDR1 and CDR2 sequences are SGHDN and FVKESK. There are 16 residues in the CDR3. CDR3 loop: CASSQAFVGTNEKLFF. CDR3 DNA sequence: TGTGCCAGCAGCCAAGCTTTTGTCGGCACTAATGAAAAACTGTTTTTT.

This chain joins TRBV7-3 and TRBJ2-1, with 8 bases lining up with TRBD2. This CDR3 has 12 amino acids. Germline V gene sequence: CDR1 SGHTA, CDR2 FQGTGA. J lost 14 bases, V lost 2 bases, and 5 bases had no gene match. The CDR3 nucleotides read TGTGCCAGCAGCTTAGCGGGGGGAGGGAAGTTCTTC. Encoded protein: CASSLAGGGKFF.

This clonotype was observed a few times. V gene TRBV9 combines with J gene TRBJ1-5; TRBD1 matches 8 bases. Germline trimming cut 2 bases from V and 6 bases from J; bases unmatched to any gene: 7. CDR1 and CDR2 (germline): SGDLS, YYNGEE. There are 15 residues in the CDR3. DNA for the CDR3: TGTGCCAGCAGCGTCAATTCAGGGGGCGGTCAGCCCCAGCATTTT. The encoded protein is CASSVNSGGGQPQHF.